This TCR beta chain was sequenced in a study of blood T cell repertoires in COVID-19. Study-wide context: The United States, Italy and Spain provided the acute and convalescent COVID-19 samples. The analysed material was cDNA or gDNA that came from T cells, B-cell-depleted T cells, or PBMCs.

Assay used: immunoSEQ multiplex PCR; TCRdb lists only in-frame clones, some missing. The sample has over 300,000 clones, around 92% seen once. Germline loops: CDR1 MRHNA, CDR2 SNTAGT. The trim removed 3 bases at V and 7 bases at J, leaving 12 bases unmatched. The CDR3 consists of 17 residues. This clone has a handful of counts. The chain recombines TRBV6-4 with TRBJ2-1, with 10 bases that match TRBD2. The sequencing input was peripheral blood. The sequence came from a middle-aged man with acute or convalescent COVID-19. In nucleotides, the CDR3 is TGTGCCAGCAGTGAACGAATTAGCGGGGGGCCGAGAAATGAGCAGTTCTTC. This codes for CASSERISGGPRNEQFF.